The following is a TCR beta chain sequence with its context. CDR3 size: 16 residues. V lost 1 base and J lost 8; bases outside the gene matches: 7. Germline V lookup: CDR1 MNHNS, CDR2 SASEGT. This record comes from a study of cytomegalovirus exposure and HLA in healthy donors. The PCR had 60 Vbeta and 13 Jbeta primers. Libraries were prepared by immunoSEQ multiplex PCR; TCRdb keeps only in-frame clonotypes and omits some of them. The sample has about 87,000 clones; less than 80% are singletons. The sequence came from a man aged 30 to 45 in good health and CMV-seropositive. Sequencing was performed on PBMCs. The chain couples TRBV6-1 to TRBJ2-1, with TRBD2 matching 11 bases. The CDR3 coding sequence is TGTGCCAGCAGTGAAGAGACTAGCGGGAACGGGGATGAGCAGTTCTTC. Amino acid sequence: CASSEETSGNGDEQFF.